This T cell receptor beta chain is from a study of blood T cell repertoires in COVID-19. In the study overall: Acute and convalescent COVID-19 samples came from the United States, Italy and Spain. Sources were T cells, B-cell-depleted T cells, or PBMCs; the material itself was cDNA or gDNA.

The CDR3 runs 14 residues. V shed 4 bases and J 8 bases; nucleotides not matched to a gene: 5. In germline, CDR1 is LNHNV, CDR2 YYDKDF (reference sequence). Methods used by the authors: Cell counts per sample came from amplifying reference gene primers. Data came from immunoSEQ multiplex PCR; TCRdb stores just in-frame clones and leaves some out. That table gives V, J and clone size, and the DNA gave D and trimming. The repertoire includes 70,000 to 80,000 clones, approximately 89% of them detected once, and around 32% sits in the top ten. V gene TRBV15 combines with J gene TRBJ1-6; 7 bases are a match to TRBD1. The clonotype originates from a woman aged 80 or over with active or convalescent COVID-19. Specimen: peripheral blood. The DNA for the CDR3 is TGTGCCACCAGCACTACAGGGGCGGATTCACCCCTCCACTTT. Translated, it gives CATSTTGADSPLHF.